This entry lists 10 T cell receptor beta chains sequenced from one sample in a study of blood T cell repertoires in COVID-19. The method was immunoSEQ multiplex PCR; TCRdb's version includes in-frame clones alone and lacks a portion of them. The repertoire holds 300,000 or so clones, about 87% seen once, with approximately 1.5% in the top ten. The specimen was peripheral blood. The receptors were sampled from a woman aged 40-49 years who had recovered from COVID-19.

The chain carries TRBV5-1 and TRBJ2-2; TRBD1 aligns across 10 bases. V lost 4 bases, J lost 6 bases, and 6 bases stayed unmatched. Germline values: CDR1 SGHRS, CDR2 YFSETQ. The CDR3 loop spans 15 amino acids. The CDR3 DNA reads TGCGCCAGCAGCATCCGGGACAGGGGTTCCGGGGAGCTGTTTTTT. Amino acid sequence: CASSIRDRGSGELFF.

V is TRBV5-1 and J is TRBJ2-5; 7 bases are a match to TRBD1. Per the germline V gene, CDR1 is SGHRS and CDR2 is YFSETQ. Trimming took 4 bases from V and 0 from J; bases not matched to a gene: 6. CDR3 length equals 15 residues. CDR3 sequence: CASSIGTAHQETQYF. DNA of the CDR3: TGCGCCAGCAGCATAGGGACAGCTCACCAAGAGACCCAGTACTTC.

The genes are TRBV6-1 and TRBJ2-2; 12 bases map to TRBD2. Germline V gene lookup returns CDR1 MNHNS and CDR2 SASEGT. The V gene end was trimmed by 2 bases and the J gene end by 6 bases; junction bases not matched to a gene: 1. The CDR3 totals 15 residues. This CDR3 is CASSELAGGPGELFF. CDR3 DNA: TGTGCCAGCAGTGAACTAGCGGGGGGGCCCGGGGAGCTGTTTTTT.

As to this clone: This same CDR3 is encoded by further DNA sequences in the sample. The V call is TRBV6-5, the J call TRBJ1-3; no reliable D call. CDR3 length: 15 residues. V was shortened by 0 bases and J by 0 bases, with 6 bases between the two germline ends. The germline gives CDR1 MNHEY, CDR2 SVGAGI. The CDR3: CASSYSGSSGNTIYF. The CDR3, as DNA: TGTGCCAGCAGTTACTCGGGCAGCTCTGGAAACACCATATATTTT.

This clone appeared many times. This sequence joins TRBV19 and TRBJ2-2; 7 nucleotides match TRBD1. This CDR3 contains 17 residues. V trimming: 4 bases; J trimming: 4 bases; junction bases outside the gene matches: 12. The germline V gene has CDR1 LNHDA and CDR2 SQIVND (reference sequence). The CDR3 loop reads CASSRSFRDSLTGELFF. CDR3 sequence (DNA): TGTGCCAGTAGTAGATCGTTCCGGGACAGCCTCACCGGGGAGCTGTTTTTT.

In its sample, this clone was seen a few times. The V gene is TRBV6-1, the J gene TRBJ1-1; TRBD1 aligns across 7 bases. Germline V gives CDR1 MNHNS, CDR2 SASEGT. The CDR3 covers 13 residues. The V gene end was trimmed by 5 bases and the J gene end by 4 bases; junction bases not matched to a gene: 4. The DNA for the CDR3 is TGTGCCAGCAGTTATGCAGGGGGCACTGAAGCTTTCTTT. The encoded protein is CASSYAGGTEAFF.

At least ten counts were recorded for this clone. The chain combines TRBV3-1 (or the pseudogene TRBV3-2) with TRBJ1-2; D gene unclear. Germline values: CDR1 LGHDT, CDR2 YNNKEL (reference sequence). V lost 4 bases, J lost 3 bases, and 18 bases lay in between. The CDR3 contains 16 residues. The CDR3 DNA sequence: TGTGCCAGCAGCCGTATCCGGGTCCTAGGCGACTATGGCTACACCTTC. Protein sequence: CASSRIRVLGDYGYTF.

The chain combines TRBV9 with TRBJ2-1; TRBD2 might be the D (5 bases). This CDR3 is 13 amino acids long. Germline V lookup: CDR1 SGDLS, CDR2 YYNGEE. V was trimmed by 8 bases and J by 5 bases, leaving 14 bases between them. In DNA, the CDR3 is TGTGCCAGAGAGGCGGGTAAGCACAATGAGCAGTTCTTC. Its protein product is CAREAGKHNEQFF. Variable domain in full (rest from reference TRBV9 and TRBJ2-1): DSGVTQTPKHLITATGQRVTLRCSPRSGDLSVYWYQQSLDQGLQFLIQYYNGEERAKGNILERFSAQQFPDLHSELNLSSLELGDSALYFCAREAGKHNEQFFGPGTRLTVL.

The CDR3 nucleotides read TGTGCCAGCAGTCGGACAGGACCGTATGGCTACACCTTC. Protein: CASSRTGPYGYTF. This chain uses TRBV6-2 or TRBV6-3 with TRBJ1-2; 7 nucleotides agree with TRBD1. The germline V gene encodes CDR1 MNHEY and CDR2 SVGEGT. V trimming: 5 bases; J trimming: 5 bases; junction bases outside the gene matches: 5. The CDR3 extends over 13 amino acids.

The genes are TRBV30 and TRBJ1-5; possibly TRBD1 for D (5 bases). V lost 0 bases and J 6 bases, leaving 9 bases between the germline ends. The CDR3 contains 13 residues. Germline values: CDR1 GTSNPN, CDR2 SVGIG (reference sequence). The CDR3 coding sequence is TGTGCCTGGAGTGTTGGGGGGGGTCAGCCCCAGCATTTT. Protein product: CAWSVGGGQPQHF.